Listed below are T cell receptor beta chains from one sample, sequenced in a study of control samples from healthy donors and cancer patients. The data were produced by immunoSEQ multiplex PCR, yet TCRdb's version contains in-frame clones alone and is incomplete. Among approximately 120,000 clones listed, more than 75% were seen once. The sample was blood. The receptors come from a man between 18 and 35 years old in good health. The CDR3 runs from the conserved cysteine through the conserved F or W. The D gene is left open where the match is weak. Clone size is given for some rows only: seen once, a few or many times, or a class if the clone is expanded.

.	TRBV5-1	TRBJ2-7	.	CASSRQTGPNFDQYF	TGCGCCAGCAGCCGTCAAACAGGGCCAAATTTCGACCAGTACTTC
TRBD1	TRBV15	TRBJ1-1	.	CATRGTANTEAFF	TGTGCCACCAGAGGGACAGCGAACACTGAAGCTTTCTTT
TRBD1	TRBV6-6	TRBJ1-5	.	CARTGSNQPQHF	TGTGCCAGGACAGGGAGCAATCAGCCCCAGCATTTT
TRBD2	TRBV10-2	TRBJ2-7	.	CASSEGSSGSPYEQYF	TGCGCCAGCAGTGAGGGGTCTAGCGGAAGTCCCTACGAGCAGTACTTC
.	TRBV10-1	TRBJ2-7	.	CASSGTVSYEQYF	TGCGCCAGCAGTGGGACAGTCTCCTACGAGCAGTACTTC
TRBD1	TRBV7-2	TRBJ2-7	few	CASSLATGGTYEQYF	TGTGCCAGCAGCTTAGCCACAGGGGGGACCTACGAGCAGTACTTC
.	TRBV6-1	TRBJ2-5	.	CASSEVETQYF	TGTGCCAGCAGTGAGGTAGAGACCCAGTACTTC
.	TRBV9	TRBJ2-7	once	CASSPEAPQSEQYF	TGTGCCAGCAGCCCGGAGGCCCCACAGTCCGAGCAGTACTTC
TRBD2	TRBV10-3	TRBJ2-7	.	CAIKREPRYEQYF	TGTGCCATCAAGCGGGAGCCCCGCTACGAGCAGTACTTC
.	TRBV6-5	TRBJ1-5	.	CASTLGGSNQPQHF	TGTGCCAGCACCCTAGGGGGGAGCAATCAGCCCCAGCATTTT
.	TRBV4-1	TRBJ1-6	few	CASSQGTTPLHF	TGCGCCAGCAGCCAAGGAACGACTCCCCTCCACTTT
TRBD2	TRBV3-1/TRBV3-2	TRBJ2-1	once	CASSPVTTSGIREQFF	TGTGCCAGCAGCCCAGTTACGACTAGCGGGATTCGTGAGCAGTTCTTC
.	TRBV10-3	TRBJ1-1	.	CAISDSFNTEAFF	TGTGCCATCAGCGACAGTTTTAACACTGAAGCTTTCTTT
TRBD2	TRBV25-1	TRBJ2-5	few	CASSAGGLETQYF	TGTGCCAGCAGTGCGGGAGGGTTGGAGACCCAGTACTTC
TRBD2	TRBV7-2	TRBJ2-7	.	CASTLLAGLGEQYF	TGTGCCAGCACCCTACTAGCGGGATTGGGCGAGCAGTACTTC
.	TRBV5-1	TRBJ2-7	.	CASSLGGTLAYEQYF	TGCGCCAGCAGCTTGGGCGGGACCCTCGCCTACGAGCAGTACTTC
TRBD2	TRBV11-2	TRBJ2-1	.	CASSLRVAGKPHTPIEQFF	TGTGCCAGCAGCTTAAGGGTAGCGGGAAAACCTCACACCCCCATTGAGCAGTTCTTC
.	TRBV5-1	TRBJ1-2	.	CASSTDTSNYGYTF	TGCGCCAGCAGTACCGACACCTCTAACTATGGCTACACCTTC
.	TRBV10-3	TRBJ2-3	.	CATSLDRWGTDTQYF	TGTGCCACTTCTTTGGATCGTTGGGGTACAGATACGCAGTATTTT
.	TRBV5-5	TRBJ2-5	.	CASSPGSQETQYF	TGTGCCAGCAGCCCCGGATCCCAAGAGACCCAGTACTTC
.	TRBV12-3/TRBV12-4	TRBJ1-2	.	CASRPRTNYGYTF	TGTGCCAGCAGACCCCGGACTAACTATGGCTACACCTTC
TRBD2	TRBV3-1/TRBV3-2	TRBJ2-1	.	CASSPRDRGTSSDEQFF	TGTGCCAGCAGCCCCCGTGACAGAGGGACTAGTTCCGATGAGCAGTTCTTC
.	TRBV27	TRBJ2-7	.	CASSLEGKLFYEQYF	TGTGCCAGCAGTTTAGAAGGAAAGCTTTTCTACGAGCAGTACTTC
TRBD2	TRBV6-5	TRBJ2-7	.	CAILAEYEQYF	TGTGCCATACTAGCGGAGTACGAGCAGTACTTC